This TCR beta chain emerged from a study of graft-versus-host responses after intestinal transplantation. Across the study: The study gave all recipients anti-thymocyte globulin induction, then tacrolimus and steroids for about 3 years.

This CDR3 contains 16 residues. The germline CDR1 and CDR2 sequences are MDHEN and SYDVKM. With 3 bases removed from V and 5 bases from J, the gap between germline ends came to 16 bases. Whole-study results and caveats: The highest levels of circulating GvH clones went along with early declines in HvG clones after transplant. Within allografts, high graft-versus-host to host-versus-graft clonal ratios were seen among patients with graft-donor T cell macrochimerism.

In regard to this clone: The target antigen is unknown.

Libraries were prepared by immunoSEQ multiplex PCR; TCRdb keeps only in-frame clonotypes and omits some of them. The sample carries some 70,000 clones, about nine tenths recorded once. This clonotype was obtained from a human donor who was the organ donor for an intestinal transplant. This specimen was unstimulated CD8+ T cells sorted from spleen or lymph node cells, taken before transplant. The chain has TRBV28 and TRBJ2-2, with D tentatively TRBD1 (5 bases). The CDR3, as DNA: TGTGCCAGCAGTTTCTCGTTACAGGCTCTGACCGGGGAGCTGTTTTTT. Translated, it gives CASSFSLQALTGELFF.